This T cell receptor (beta chain) comes out of a study of regulatory T cells in long-lasting Graves disease. Study results and caveats: Those with persistent disease had in common more public clonotypes (about 3,000) than new patients (about 970). Analyses excluded thyroid tissue, covering peripheral blood alone.

HTBI primers from iRepertoire and Arm-PCR of CDR3 regions yielded the TCR beta libraries. One entry per CDR3 protein results from TCRdb running MiXCR on the multiplex PCR reads. The table lists 550,000 to 700,000 distinct CDR3 sequences, around 16% of them singletons, with around 11% in the top ten. In regard to this clonotype: Antigen specificity is unknown.

Time point in this sample: newly diagnosed GD, antithyroid drugs for less than 3 months. Following extraction of RNA from PBMCs, that RNA was used to make the TCR library. This CDR3 region has 14 residues. Trimming pared 3 bases from V and 2 bases from J, leaving 13 bases between. CDR1 and CDR2 (germline): DFQATT, SNEGSKA (reference sequence). These data were likewise used in another study, on T cells in Graves' hyperthyroidism and ophthalmopathy.

The source is a man between 18 and 35 years old with Graves disease. V and J are TRBV20-1 and TRBJ1-2; D is uncertain. The sample here was peripheral blood mononuclear cells (PBMCs), taken at new diagnosis, from a patient treated with antithyroid drugs. The CDR3 is CSARKTGQNYGYTF. The DNA for the CDR3 is TGCAGTGCTAGGAAGACCGGGCAGAACTATGGCTACACCTTC.